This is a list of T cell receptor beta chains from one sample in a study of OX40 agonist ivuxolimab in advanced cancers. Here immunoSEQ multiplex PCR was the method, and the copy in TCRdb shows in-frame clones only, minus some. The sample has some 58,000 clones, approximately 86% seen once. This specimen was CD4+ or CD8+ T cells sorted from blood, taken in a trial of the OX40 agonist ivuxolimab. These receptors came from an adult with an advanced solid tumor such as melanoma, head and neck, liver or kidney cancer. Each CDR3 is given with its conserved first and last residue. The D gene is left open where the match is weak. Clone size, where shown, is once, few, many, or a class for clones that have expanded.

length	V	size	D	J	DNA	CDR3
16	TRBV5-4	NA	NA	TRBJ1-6	TGTGCCAGCAGCCACATATCTGGTAGAGCTAATTCACCCCTCCACTTT	CASSHISGRANSPLHF
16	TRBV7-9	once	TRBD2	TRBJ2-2	TGTGCCAGCAGCTTACTGATAGCGGGAGTCACCGGGGAGCTGTTTTTT	CASSLLIAGVTGELFF
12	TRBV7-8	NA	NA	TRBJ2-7	TGTGCCAGCAGCTTAATAATGTACGAGCAGTACTTC	CASSLIMYEQYF
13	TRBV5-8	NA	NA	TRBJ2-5	TGTGCCAGCAAAAGGGTTTTCCGAGAGACCCAGTACTTC	CASKRVFRETQYF
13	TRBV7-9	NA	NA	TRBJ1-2	TGTGCCAGCAGCGACGCCAGGCAGAGGAACGACACCTTC	CASSDARQRNDTF
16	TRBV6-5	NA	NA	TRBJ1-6	TGTGCCAGCAGTTATGAGGCGGGTCCGGGCAATTCACCCCTCCACTTT	CASSYEAGPGNSPLHF
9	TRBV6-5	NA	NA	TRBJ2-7	TGTGCCAGCTGGAGAGCTATGTACTTC	CASWRAMYF
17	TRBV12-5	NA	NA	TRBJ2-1	TGTGCTAGTGAGATACCCGGGGGCGGGACACTAGACGATGAGCAGTTCTTC	CASEIPGGGTLDDEQFF
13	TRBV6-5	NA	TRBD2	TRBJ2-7	TGTGCCAGCAGTAGCGGGACTGCGGTCGAGCAGTACTTC	CASSSGTAVEQYF
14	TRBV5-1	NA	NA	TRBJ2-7	TGCGCCAGCAGCCCCGGGACGGCACTTTACGAGCAGTACTTC	CASSPGTALYEQYF
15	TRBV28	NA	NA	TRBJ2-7	TGTGCCAGCAGTTTATTTAGGACTAACTCCTACGAGCAGTACTTC	CASSLFRTNSYEQYF
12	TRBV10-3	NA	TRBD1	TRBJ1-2	TGTGCCATCAAACAGGGGGGCTATGGCTACACCTTC	CAIKQGGYGYTF
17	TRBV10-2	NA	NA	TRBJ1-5	TGCGCCAGCAGCGCCCGGTGGGGGGCTGATAGCAATCAGCCCCAGCATTTT	CASSARWGADSNQPQHF
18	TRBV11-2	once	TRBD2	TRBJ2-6	TGTGCCAGCAGCGGCTATAGCGGGAGAAGCTCTGGGGCCAACGTCCTGACTTTC	CASSGYSGRSSGANVLTF
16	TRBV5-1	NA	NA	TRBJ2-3	TGCGCCAGCAGCCTCACAGGGAGTTCCTTGAGTAATACGCAGTATTTT	CASSLTGSSLSNTQYF
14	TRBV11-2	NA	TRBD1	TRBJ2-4	TGTGCCAGCAGCCAAGACAGGGGAAGTGGCATTCAGTACTTC	CASSQDRGSGIQYF
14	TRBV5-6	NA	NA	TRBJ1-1	TGTGCCAGCAGGATACAGAGTTCCTACACTGAAGCTTTCTTT	CASRIQSSYTEAFF
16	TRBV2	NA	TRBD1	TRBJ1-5	TGTGCCAGCAGTGAAGCCCCCGGGACAGGAGATCAGCCCCAGCATTTT	CASSEAPGTGDQPQHF
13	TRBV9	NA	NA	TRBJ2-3	TGTGCCAGCAGCGTAGGGGCAGCAGATACGCAGTATTTT	CASSVGAADTQYF
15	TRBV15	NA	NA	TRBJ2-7	TGTGCCACCAGCAGACTCGAGACGTCCCCCTACGAGCAGTACTTC	CATSRLETSPYEQYF
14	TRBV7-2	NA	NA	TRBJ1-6	TGTGCCAGCAGCTTAGTGGTCGTAAATTCACCCCTCCACTTT	CASSLVVVNSPLHF
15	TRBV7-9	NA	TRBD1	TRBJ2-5	TGTGCCAGCAGGCCCCTCGGAGACAGGGGAGAGACCCAGTACTTC	CASRPLGDRGETQYF
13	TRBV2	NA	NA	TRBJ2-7	TGTGCCAGCAGATCGGACACCCCTCACGAGCAGTACTTC	CASRSDTPHEQYF
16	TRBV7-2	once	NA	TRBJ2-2	TGTGCCAGCAGCGGAGACAGGTTGGCGATCACCGGGGAGCTGTTTTTT	CASSGDRLAITGELFF
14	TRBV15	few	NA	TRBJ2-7	TGTGCCACCAGCACCATCGGACTTTCCCACGAGCAGTACTTC	CATSTIGLSHEQYF
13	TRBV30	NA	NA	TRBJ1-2	TGTGCCTGGAGCGGGGGCTCCCTCTATGGCTACACCTTC	CAWSGGSLYGYTF
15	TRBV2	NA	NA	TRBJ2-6	TGTGCCAGCAGGGGCCAGTTCTCTGGGGCCAACGTCCTGACTTTC	CASRGQFSGANVLTF
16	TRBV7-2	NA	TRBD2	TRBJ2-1	TGTGCCAGCAGCTTAGGCGGGAGGGGTGTACGCAATGAGCAGTTCTTC	CASSLGGRGVRNEQFF
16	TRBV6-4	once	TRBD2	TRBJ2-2	TGTGCCAGCAGTCCACTAGCGGGAGATGGCACCGGGGAGCTGTTTTTT	CASSPLAGDGTGELFF
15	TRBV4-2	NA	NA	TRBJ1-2	TGTGCCAGCAGCCAAGTGGGGCTGGCTGTTTATGGCTACACCTTC	CASSQVGLAVYGYTF
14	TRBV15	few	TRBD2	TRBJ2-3	TGTGCCACCAGCAGTGCGGGAGGTGTAGATACGCAGTATTTT	CATSSAGGVDTQYF
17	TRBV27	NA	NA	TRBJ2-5	TGTGCCAGCAGTTCCCGGACAGGTAGCGGAGAGGGGGAGACCCAGTACTTC	CASSSRTGSGEGETQYF
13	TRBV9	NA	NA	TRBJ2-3	TGTGCCAGCAGCCCCTGGGGGACAGATACGCAGTATTTT	CASSPWGTDTQYF
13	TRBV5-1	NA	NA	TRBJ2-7	TGCGCCAGCAGCGTGGGAGACCTTAGAGAGCAGTACTTC	CASSVGDLREQYF
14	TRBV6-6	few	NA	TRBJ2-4	TGTGCCAGCAGCCCTCTTTTGACTGAAAACATTCAGTACTTC	CASSPLLTENIQYF
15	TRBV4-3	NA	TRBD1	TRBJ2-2	TGCGCCAGCAGCCAAAGCGACAGGGCGTTCGGGGAGCTGTTTTTT	CASSQSDRAFGELFF
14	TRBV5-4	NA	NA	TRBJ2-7	TGTGCCAGCAGCGGGGGGTCAGGCTCCTACGAGCAGTACTTC	CASSGGSGSYEQYF
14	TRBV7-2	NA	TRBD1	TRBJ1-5	TGTGCCAGCAGCCAGACAGGGGTTGGTCAGCCCCAGCATTTT	CASSQTGVGQPQHF